A single sample is the source of the 2 T cell receptor beta chains below, sequenced in a study of T cells in Graves' hyperthyroidism and ophthalmopathy. Researchers amplified the TCR beta CDR3 regions from RNA transcripts. The HTBI set primed first-round TCR CDR3 RT-PCR. TCRdb used MiXCR to reprocess the multiplex PCR reads, holding one entry per CDR3 protein. Found here are fewer than 200,000 distinct CDR3 sequences, 9.4% of them singletons; the top ten hold about 20%. The material sequenced was blood. Every receptor here comes from a woman in her late teens or twenties with Graves' hyperthyroidism that later progressed to Graves' ophthalmopathy.

As to this clonotype: Possible read error: a much larger clone is one base away. The chain is built from TRBV3-1 and TRBJ2-7; TRBD2 agrees at 7 bases. The germline gives CDR1 LGHDT, CDR2 YNNKEL (reference sequence). CDR3 size: 16 residues. V was pared by 1 base and J by 5 bases, with 11 bases of the junction left unmatched. DNA of the CDR3: TGTGCCAGCAGCCAAGTTGGCAGGGAGGGTTCTGACGAGCAGTACTTC. Its protein is CASSQVGREGSDEQYF.

This clonotype was seen ten or more times. The genes are TRBV13 and TRBJ2-7; 8 nucleotides align to TRBD2. CDR3 size: 14 residues. Germline V gives CDR1 PRHDT, CDR2 FYEKMQ (reference sequence). The V and J ends lost 3 bases and 0 bases, in that order; junction bases with no gene match: 1. Here the CDR3 DNA reads TGTGCCAGCAGCTTGCTAGCGGGCTCCTACGAGCAGTACTTC. Its protein product is CASSLLAGSYEQYF.